This T cell receptor (beta chain) was identified in a study of vaccination effects on CD4 cells after COVID-19. Study-level points and caveats: Of the vaccine-induced clones from healthy vaccinees, merely 1 of 255 recognized common cold coronaviruses as well.

Assay used: immunoSEQ multiplex PCR; TCRdb lists only in-frame clones, some missing. Among 70,000 to 75,000 clones listed, approximately 80% were seen once. The V end lost 7 bases, the J end lost 13 bases, and 14 bases lay between the germline ends. Germline CDR1 and CDR2: SNHLY and FYNNEI. The CDR3 spans 12 residues. Remarks on this clone: Its antigen is not identified.

Subsequent to a culture period of 10 days, CD4+ T cells were isolated. Vaccinated recipients, who were negative for nucleocapsid antibodies, had no history of SARS-CoV-2 infection. Source: CD4+ T cells from PBMCs cultured without peptide, taken before COVID-19 vaccination. The source of this sequence is a human donor who received a COVID-19 vaccine. The rearrangement links TRBV2 to TRBJ1-6; D remains ambiguous. The CDR3 nucleotides are TGTGCCAGCACCTCACTCGGGAAGCCCCTCCACTTT. Protein sequence: CASTSLGKPLHF.